Shown below are 13 T cell receptor beta chains from a single sample sequenced in a study of OX40 agonist ivuxolimab in advanced cancers. The assay was immunoSEQ multiplex PCR, and TCRdb's table has in-frame clones only and misses some. The data show about 110,000 clones, approximately 90% seen once. The material was CD4+ or CD8+ T cells sorted from blood, obtained in a trial of the OX40 agonist ivuxolimab. The receptors come from an adult with an advanced solid tumor such as melanoma, head and neck, liver or kidney cancer.

This chain joins TRBV2 and TRBJ1-1; 8 bases fit TRBD1. The CDR3 is made up of 13 amino acids. Germline CDR1 reads SNHLY; CDR2 reads FYNNEI. V gave up 7 bases and J gave up 5 bases; unmatched junction bases: 6. CDR3: CASNDDRGTEAFF. CDR3 in DNA: TGTGCCAGCAACGATGACAGGGGAACTGAAGCTTTCTTT. The entire variable domain, with the rest obtained from reference TRBV2 and TRBJ1-1, is as follows: EPEVTQTPSHQVTQMGQEVILRCVPISNHLYFYWYRQILGQKVEFLVSFYNNEISEKSEIFDDQFSVERPDGSNFTLKIRSTKLEDSAMYFCASNDDRGTEAFFGQGTRLTVV.

The chain is built from TRBV19 and TRBJ2-7, with a tentative D call TRBD1 (6 bases). Looked up from germline, CDR1 is LNHDA and CDR2 is SQIVND (reference sequence). The V gene lost 4 bases and the J gene lost 4 bases, with 11 bases spanning the gap. This CDR3 contains 13 residues. The CDR3 is CASSTLGQYEQYF. Written as DNA, the CDR3 is TGTGCCAGTAGTACCCTCGGACAGTACGAGCAGTACTTC.

The chain couples TRBV6-5 to TRBJ1-5; 9 positions agree with TRBD1. CDR3 length: 15 amino acids. From germline, CDR1 is MNHEY and CDR2 SVGAGI. The V and J ends lost 5 bases and 5 bases, in that order; junction bases with no gene match: 7. CDR3 residues: CASSAWTGDDQPQHF. The CDR3, as DNA: TGTGCCAGCAGTGCCTGGACAGGGGATGATCAGCCCCAGCATTTT.

The rearrangement joins TRBV6-1 to TRBJ2-7; D is possibly TRBD1 (5 bases). The V gene's germline CDR1 is MNHNS and CDR2 SASEGT. Trimming shortened V by 7 bases and J by 3 bases, and 10 bases separated the two germline ends. The CDR3 is made up of 12 amino acids. This CDR3 is CASIGDGYEQYF. CDR3 DNA: TGTGCCAGCATAGGGGATGGCTACGAGCAGTACTTC.

This chain connects TRBV6-5 to TRBJ2-7; maybe TRBD1 (5 bases). CDR1 MNHEY and CDR2 SVGAGI come from the germline V gene. The V end lost 4 bases, the J end lost 2 bases, and 6 bases lay between the germline ends. This CDR3 has 12 residues. For the CDR3, the DNA is TGTGCCAGCAGTTCACAGGCCTACGAGCAGTACTTC. Its translation is CASSSQAYEQYF.

V gene TRBV12-5 combines with J gene TRBJ2-7; 9 bases agree with TRBD1. The CDR3 covers 13 residues. V shed 6 bases, J shed 5 bases, and the junction held 5 bases outside the gene matches. Germline CDR1 LGHNT, CDR2 FRNRAP. The CDR3 loop is CASGGQGFHEQYF. CDR3 DNA: TGTGCTAGTGGGGGACAGGGATTCCACGAGCAGTACTTC.

This rearrangement joins TRBV7-3 to TRBJ2-4; possible D gene TRBD2, 5 bases. Germline CDR1 and CDR2: SGHTA and FQGTGA. V was shortened by 7 bases and J by 1 base, with 20 bases between the two germline ends. The CDR3 has 17 amino acids. The CDR3 region is CASTQAGLVGAKNIQYF. As DNA, the CDR3 is TGTGCCAGCACTCAGGCGGGTTTGGTGGGGGCCAAAAACATTCAGTACTTC.

This clone was detected once. This rearrangement joins TRBV29-1 to TRBJ2-7, with a possible D match to TRBD2 (5 bases). The CDR3 has 13 residues. V lost 1 base to trimming and J lost 6 bases, with 13 bases between them. Germline V gene sequence: CDR1 SQVTM, CDR2 ANQGSEA. The CDR3 is CSVEAAVEAEQYF. CDR3 nucleotide sequence: TGCAGCGTTGAAGCGGCCGTGGAGGCCGAGCAGTACTTC.

The rearrangement links TRBV7-2 to TRBJ2-1, with D maybe TRBD2 (5 bases). Germline-derived CDR1 and CDR2 are SGHTA and FQGNSA. V lost 5 bases and J lost 4, with 18 bases in between. This CDR3 is built from 16 residues. Written as DNA, the CDR3 is TGTGCCAGCAGCCGAGAGGGCCAGCGAGGGTACAATGAGCAGTTCTTC. Translation: CASSREGQRGYNEQFF.

This chain joins TRBV7-6 and TRBJ1-1; D may be TRBD1 (6 bases). The CDR3 is made up of 14 amino acids. The V gene's germline CDR1 is SGHVS and CDR2 FNYEAQ. Between the trimmed V and J ends, which lost 5 bases and 1 base, there was a span of 11 bases. CDR3 bases: TGTGCCAGCAGCATATCGGACAGGAACACTGAAGCTTTCTTT. It is translated as CASSISDRNTEAFF.

This sequence joins TRBV6-6 and TRBJ1-2; possibly TRBD1 for D (6 bases). Germline loops: CDR1 MNHNY, CDR2 SVGAGI (reference sequence). This CDR3 is 14 amino acids long. V gave up 0 bases and J gave up 6 bases, with 11 bases separating them. The CDR3 coding sequence is TGTGCCAGCAGTTACTCTTCCGGGACAAATGGCTACACCTTC. Translating gives CASSYSSGTNGYTF.

V usage is TRBV7-9 and J usage is TRBJ2-1, with 7 bases lining up with TRBD2. There are 14 residues in the CDR3. Trimming took 3 bases from V and 5 from J; bases not matched to a gene: 4. Germline lookup yields CDR1 SEHNR and CDR2 FQNEAQ (reference sequence). The CDR3 region is CASSLTSPNNEQFF. The CDR3 DNA reads TGTGCCAGCAGCTTGACTAGCCCCAACAATGAGCAGTTCTTC.

This clone was detected a few times. V usage is TRBV11-2 and J usage is TRBJ2-4; 8 bases are a match to TRBD2. V was pared by 0 bases and J by 3 bases, with 7 bases of the junction left unmatched. The CDR3 consists of 17 residues. Germline V gene lookup returns CDR1 SGHAT and CDR2 FQNNGV. DNA for the CDR3: TGTGCCAGCAGCTTAGAGGGCGGGGGGCTAAGCAAAAACATTCAGTACTTC. Protein product: CASSLEGGGLSKNIQYF.